This T cell receptor beta chain was sequenced for a study of blood T cells in healthy people across ages (dated by TCRdb to the mid-2010s). Regarding the complete study: In model experiments, template switching captured roughly one uniquely barcoded TCR beta cDNA molecule for every two T cells. Using deep sequencing normalized with unique cDNA molecular identifiers, the study measured how TCR beta repertoire diversity changes with age. Donors were grouped into four age groups: young (average 16 years), middle-aged (roughly 38), aged (roughly 67) and long-lived (approximately 81). Two additional independent replicas of 1 million unique cDNA reads from the same blood draw were analyzed for two donors (one aged 18 to 30 and one aged 80 or older). Study-level results and caveats: A strong correlation was found between observed TCR beta diversity and the percentage of naive T cells measured by flow cytometry. As age increased, observed TCR beta diversity per million T cells dropped in a roughly linear way, and a significant reduction was already evident by age 40. Estimates of total diversity from one million sequenced T cells were regarded as lower bounds and underestimates. Compared with the aged group, the long-lived group had more naive CD4+ T cells, fewer expanded clones and increased TCR diversity, a pattern suggesting age selection. Because the CMV infection status of the donors was unknown, age-related changes in expanded clonotypes may potentially have been confounded. Bulk unsorted PBMC profiling prevented conclusive comparison of naive and antigen-experienced compartments.

Library preparation used 5' RACE. For sequencing, an Illumina HiSeq 2500 was employed. A second PCR of about 7 to 12 cycles was performed with a sample-barcoded 5' primer and a J-beta primer mix. A template-switch 5' adaptor carrying 12 random nucleotides introduced a unique molecular identifier onto each TCR beta cDNA molecule. At least 2.5 million CDR3-containing paired-end reads were obtained from each sample. First-strand cDNA synthesis was performed from all RNA using the Mint cDNA synthesis kit, with priming by a TRBC-specific oligonucleotide. After uracil-DNA glycosylase treatment, a first 18-cycle PCR used universal primers M1SS and BC2_uni_R on all cDNA. The study's own analysis went as follows. Normalization of each sample was performed by random selection of 1 million high-quality reads, each carrying a distinct molecular identifier. Instead of being binned into consensus sequences, reads with shared molecular identifiers were discarded. MiTCR, with a Q25 quality threshold and the strictest error-elimination algorithm, was used for CDR3 identification, clonotype clustering and error correction. A nonparametric unseen species model using Euler transformation provided a lower-bound estimate of total TCR beta diversity. TCRdb cleaned the public reads at Q25 with fastp, built clones with MiXCR and kept in-frame beta chains. A single entry per CDR3 protein holds the most common genes and DNA from its merged rows. TCRdb's processing, not the authors' own work, is the source of the V and J calls. Present in this sample are approximately 780,000 distinct CDR3 sequences, under 30% of which were seen just once. The top ten clonotypes cover over 2.5% of the sample.

To note about this clonotype: The antigen it recognizes is unknown. Qualities for individual bases were not recorded, and no much larger clone is one base off.

Donors were 40 or so systemically healthy Caucasian individuals from Russia aged roughly 6 to 90 years. Each donor gave roughly 9.5 milliliters of peripheral blood, collected into EDTA-treated Vacutainer tubes. Ficoll-Paque density-gradient centrifugation was used to isolate PBMCs, with at least 6.5 million per sample. Total RNA, at least 6 micrograms per sample, was extracted from PBMCs with Trizol reagent. Naive CD45RAhigh/CD27high T cell percentages were measured by flow cytometry on a PBMC aliquot from every donor. Trimming takes 1 base off V and 7 bases off J; junction bases not matched to a gene: 8. Looking up the germline V gene (reference sequence) yields CDR1 MNHEY and CDR2 SMNVEV. CDR3 length: 16 amino acids, cysteine to phenylalanine. Just the 48-base CDR3 DNA is kept, in frame starting at base 1. These sequences were also reported in another study, on T cells of mothers and their children. The second paper further reports: Donors were nine systemically healthy Caucasian individuals: three mothers and their six children. cDNA synthesis consumed the entire amount of extracted RNA, loaded at approximately 1.6 ug RNA in each 15 ul reaction. In the second PCR, sample barcodes and 2-4 random nucleotides were introduced via the M1S primer. More than 8.5 million TCR beta CDR3 reads were obtained from each mother, and about 3 million reads were obtained from each child. Thymic selection similarly shapes TCR recombination output in related and unrelated pairs, with minor effect from inherited differences. Normalized repertoire overlap in related mother-child pairs was always slightly higher than in unrelated mother-child pairs, but the difference was never significant. With a sensitivity of about 100 clones per million clonotypes, no persistent microchimeric T cell clones were detected. Deep NGS was used in the study to compare the TCR beta repertoires of mothers and children and to look for features that separate related mother-child pairs from unrelated individuals. On average, the children were approximately 11 +/- 4 years old, while the mothers were approximately 41 +/- 4 years old. After adapters were ligated using NEBNext reagents, the libraries underwent 100+100 nt paired-end sequencing on an Illumina HiSeq 2000. To prevent cross-contamination, the mother and child libraries were prepared a month apart and were sequenced in separate runs. Between about 500,000 and 2,100,000 distinct TCR beta clonotypes were identified per donor. Naive TCR beta clonotypes were estimated from low-frequency clonotypes matched to each donor's FACS-determined naive share, without sorting.

The sequencing input was blood. The clonotype was recovered from a boy younger than 18 in good health. The V and J genes are TRBV27 and TRBJ2-1; 9 middle bases align to TRBD1. The nucleotide sequence is given as TGTGCCAGCAGTTTATTTTTACAGGGGGCAGGGAATGAGCAGTTCTTC. The translation is CASSLFLQGAGNEQFF.